The rows below give T cell receptor beta chains drawn from one sample of a study of blood T cells in healthy people across ages. TCRdb fed the 5' RACE reads into MiXCR, producing one record per CDR3 protein. This repertoire shows over 1.5 million distinct CDR3 sequences, less than 50% found once; its top ten account for around 2.1%. The sample consisted of blood. Receptors originate from a woman between 40 and 55 years old in good health. The CDR3 runs from the conserved cysteine through the conserved F or W. D genes are given only for firm matches. Clone sizes are given selectively: once, few, many, or a class where the clone is expanded.

cdr3_aa	cdr3_nt	j_call	clone_size	d_call	v_call
CSVGAGLITDTQYF	TGCAGCGTTGGGGCAGGACTAATCACAGATACGCAGTATTTT	TRBJ2-3	.	.	TRBV29-1
CASSPLRTIPYEQYF	TGTGCCAGCAGTCCGCTTCGGACTATCCCATACGAGCAGTACTTC	TRBJ2-7	few	.	TRBV28
CASSPTYTGGTYEQYF	TGTGCCAGCAGTCCAACTTATACGGGGGGAACCTACGAGCAGTACTTC	TRBJ2-7	.	TRBD2	TRBV6-5
CASSPGYHRGRRNEQYF	TGTGCCAGCAGCCCCGGATACCACAGGGGCCGGCGGAACGAGCAGTACTTC	TRBJ2-7	few	TRBD1	TRBV6-5
CASSPQGWADTQYF	TGTGCCAGCAGCCCACAGGGGTGGGCAGATACGCAGTATTTT	TRBJ2-3	.	TRBD1	TRBV11-2
CASSYSRGPNEKLFF	TGTGCCAGCAGTTACTCGAGGGGCCCTAACGAAAAACTGTTTTTT	TRBJ1-4	many	.	TRBV6-5
CASSQARGKNIQYF	TGCGCCAGCAGCCAAGCTAGAGGAAAAAACATTCAGTACTTC	TRBJ2-4	.	.	TRBV4-3
CASSIDQQGYNEQFF	TGTGCCAGTAGTATAGACCAACAAGGATACAATGAGCAGTTCTTC	TRBJ2-1	.	.	TRBV19
CASSYSPTQEQFF	TGTGCCAGCAGTTACTCCCCGACTCAGGAGCAGTTCTTC	TRBJ2-1	.	.	TRBV6-2/TRBV6-3
CASSRDREYGQPQHF	TGTGCCAGCAGCCGGGACAGGGAGTATGGTCAGCCCCAGCATTTT	TRBJ1-5	.	TRBD1	TRBV12-3/TRBV12-4
CASNRVPYNEQYF	TGTGCCAGCAACAGGGTCCCCTACAATGAGCAGTACTTC	TRBJ2-5	once	.	TRBV11-1
CSARGLAGGGETQYF	TGCAGTGCTAGAGGCCTAGCGGGGGGGGGTGAGACCCAGTACTTC	TRBJ2-5	.	TRBD2	TRBV20-1
CASSASGQSYNEQFF	TGTGCCAGCAGTGCTAGCGGCCAGTCCTACAATGAGCAGTTCTTC	TRBJ2-1	few	TRBD2	TRBV12-3/TRBV12-4
CASSQPGQGKSSGSYNEQFF	TGCGCCAGCAGCCAACCGGGACAGGGGAAATCATCAGGCTCCTACAATGAGCAGTTCTTC	TRBJ2-1	few	TRBD1	TRBV4-1
CASSARGSGGLLDEQFF	TGTGCCAGCAGCGCAAGGGGAAGCGGGGGACTCCTTGATGAGCAGTTCTTC	TRBJ2-1	.	TRBD2	TRBV7-8
CASSLLGQGIVNEQFF	TGTGCCAGCAGCTTATTGGGACAGGGAATAGTGAATGAGCAGTTCTTC	TRBJ2-1	.	TRBD1	TRBV7-3
CASGRGETQFF	TGTGCTAGTGGACGGGGGGAGACCCAGTTCTTC	TRBJ2-1	.	TRBD2	TRBV12-5
CATSREGVSNEQFF	TGTGCCACCAGCAGAGAGGGAGTGAGCAATGAGCAGTTCTTC	TRBJ2-1	.	.	TRBV15
CASSLEGGYSYEQYF	TGTGCCAGCAGCTTAGAAGGGGGCTACTCCTACGAGCAGTACTTC	TRBJ2-7	.	TRBD1	TRBV7-2
CSVEGGGLNYGYTF	TGCAGCGTTGAAGGAGGGGGATTAAACTATGGCTACACCTTC	TRBJ1-2	.	.	TRBV29-1
CSVDYSQETQYF	TGCAGCGTTGATTACAGTCAAGAGACCCAGTACTTC	TRBJ2-5	many	.	TRBV29-1
CSARGADPRGEQYF	TGCAGTGCTAGGGGAGCGGACCCACGGGGAGAGCAGTACTTC	TRBJ2-5	.	.	TRBV20-1
CASSLAYQRLYNEQFF	TGTGCCAGCAGCTTAGCCTACCAGAGACTTTACAATGAGCAGTTCTTC	TRBJ2-1	.	.	TRBV7-8
CASSPWGTGGDYGYTF	TGTGCCAGCAGTCCCTGGGGAACAGGGGGCGACTATGGCTACACCTTC	TRBJ1-2	.	TRBD1	TRBV6-6
CASSLGGWVGAGETQYF	TGTGCCAGCAGCTTAGGGGGATGGGTGGGGGCGGGGGAGACCCAGTACTTC	TRBJ2-5	few	.	TRBV7-2
CASSLAGQGYETQYF	TGCGCCAGCAGCTTGGCTGGTCAGGGGTATGAGACCCAGTACTTC	TRBJ2-5	.	.	TRBV5-1
CACSAGQGSPLHF	TGTGCCTGCAGTGCCGGCCAGGGATCACCCCTCCACTTT	TRBJ1-6	.	.	TRBV6-1
CASSSPSGGAEQFF	TGTGCCAGCAGCTCCCCCTCCGGGGGGGCTGAGCAGTTCTTC	TRBJ2-1	few	TRBD2	TRBV13
CASSVTGRNTEAFF	TGTGCCAGCAGCGTCACGGGGCGAAACACTGAAGCTTTCTTT	TRBJ1-1	few	.	TRBV9
CSARDRVPTPGQPQHF	TGCAGTGCTAGGGACAGGGTCCCCACACCCGGTCAGCCCCAGCATTTT	TRBJ1-5	few	TRBD1	TRBV20-1
CASAGQGRLGEQYF	TGTGCCAGCGCCGGACAGGGAAGATTAGGCGAGCAGTACTTC	TRBJ2-7	.	TRBD1	TRBV6-6
CASSQGAVGRNIQYF	TGTGCCAGCAGTCAGGGGGCGGTTGGTAGAAACATTCAGTACTTC	TRBJ2-4	.	TRBD1	TRBV28
CASSLALAGKGTQYF	TGTGCCAGCAGCTTAGCGTTAGCGGGGAAAGGGACCCAGTACTTC	TRBJ2-5	.	TRBD2	TRBV7-2
CASSEAVLSYNEQFF	TGTGCCAGCAGCGAAGCGGTGCTATCCTACAATGAGCAGTTCTTC	TRBJ2-1	.	.	TRBV6-1
CASHSDWSSYEQYF	TGCGCCAGCCATAGCGACTGGAGCTCCTACGAGCAGTACTTC	TRBJ2-7	.	.	TRBV5-1
CASSQDRVGLGRTQYF	TGTGCCAGCAGCCAAGATCGGGTCGGACTAGGGAGGACCCAGTACTTC	TRBJ2-5	.	TRBD2	TRBV3-1
CASSQGLTGSSYNEQFF	TGCGCCAGCAGCCAAGGATTGACAGGGAGTTCCTACAATGAGCAGTTCTTC	TRBJ2-1	few	TRBD1	TRBV4-3
CASSIRGPHYTF	TGTGCCAGCAGCATAAGGGGGCCACACTACACCTTC	TRBJ1-2	.	.	TRBV21-1
CASSVSLAGGYNEQFF	TGCGCCAGCAGCGTTAGTCTAGCGGGGGGCTACAATGAGCAGTTCTTC	TRBJ2-1	.	TRBD2	TRBV4-1
CASSISPGPVSTDTQYF	TGTGCCAGTAGTATCTCCCCCGGCCCGGTTAGCACAGATACGCAGTATTTT	TRBJ2-3	.	.	TRBV19
CSVEGRLAGATDTQYF	TGCAGCGTTGAAGGGAGACTAGCGGGGGCCACAGATACGCAGTATTTT	TRBJ2-3	.	TRBD2	TRBV29-1
CASRRDSPYEQYF	TGTGCCAGCAGGCGGGACAGCCCCTACGAGCAGTACTTC	TRBJ2-7	.	.	TRBV5-5
CASSQELAGAHTDTQYF	TGTGCCAGCAGCCAAGAACTAGCGGGGGCCCACACAGATACGCAGTATTTT	TRBJ2-3	.	TRBD2	TRBV3-1
CASSAYLDRVWADTQYF	TGTGCCAGCAGCGCCTACCTGGACAGGGTGTGGGCAGATACGCAGTATTTT	TRBJ2-3	.	TRBD1	TRBV6-2/TRBV6-3
CASSYSAITYEQYF	TGTGCCAGCAGTTACTCGGCAATAACCTACGAGCAGTACTTC	TRBJ2-7	.	.	TRBV6-5
CATSPGDSIYGYTF	TGTGCCACCAGCCCGGGGGACAGCATCTATGGCTACACCTTC	TRBJ1-2	.	TRBD1	TRBV15
CASSQRSQGNYEQYF	TGTGCCAGCAGTCAAAGGTCCCAGGGTAACTACGAGCAGTACTTC	TRBJ2-7	.	.	TRBV27
CASSSHWLSTDTQYF	TGTGCCAGCAGCTCCCACTGGCTTAGCACAGATACGCAGTATTTT	TRBJ2-3	.	.	TRBV7-2
CSVEGPSRGATQYF	TGCAGCGTCGAAGGACCTTCGCGAGGGGCTACGCAGTATTTT	TRBJ2-3	.	.	TRBV29-1
CASRRRDGYTEAFF	TGTGCCAGCAGGCGGAGGGACGGATACACTGAAGCTTTCTTT	TRBJ1-1	.	.	TRBV27
CASSVERVPETQYF	TGTGCCAGCAGCGTAGAGAGAGTCCCAGAGACCCAGTACTTC	TRBJ2-5	.	.	TRBV9
CATSRRDREETQYF	TGTGCCACCAGCAGAAGGGACAGGGAAGAGACCCAGTACTTC	TRBJ2-5	.	TRBD1	TRBV15